This passage covers 21 T cell receptor beta chains from one sample sequenced in a study of tumor and adjacent non-tumor tissue in lung cancer. This sample's RNA came from whole unsorted tissue. The normal lung tissue was taken more than 3 cm from the tumor edge. TCRbeta libraries were built with three rounds of nested PCR, modified from ARM-PCR. TCRdb analysed the multiplex PCR reads with MiXCR anew, one entry per CDR3 protein. The sample includes roughly 48,000 distinct CDR3 sequences, more than 55% of them seen just once. The specimen was distant non-tumor lung tissue. The receptors were gathered from a woman aged 70-85 years with non-small cell lung cancer.

This clonotype appeared once. An end of the junction differs from the germline gene, which may be a read error. The chain is built from TRBV5-1 and TRBJ1-2; 9 bases fit TRBD1. CDR3 length: 14 amino acids. Germline V lookup: CDR1 SGHRS, CDR2 YFSETQ. CDR3 loop: CAGRLGQGNYGYTF. The DNA for the CDR3 is TGCGCCGGCAGATTGGGACAGGGCAACTATGGCTACACCTTC.

Only one count was recorded for this clonotype. Because the CDR3 is missing its conserved closing phenylalanine or tryptophan, this is likely a read error. The genes are TRBV12-3 or TRBV12-4 and TRBJ1-1; 8 positions match TRBD1. The CDR3 loop spans 15 amino acids. V dropped 6 bases and J dropped 2; count of bases not matched to a gene: 8. The CDR3 region is CASSHRQGSNTEAFS. DNA for the CDR3: TGTGCCAGCAGCCACCGACAGGGGTCTAACACTGAAGCTTTCTCT.

The V call is TRBV29-1, the J call TRBJ1-2, with D tentatively TRBD1 (5 bases). CDR3 length: 14 residues. V was trimmed by 4 bases and J by 8 bases, leaving 20 bases between them. From germline, CDR1 is SQVTM and CDR2 ANQGSEA. The CDR3: CSVVRLGPGEGYTF. The CDR3 DNA sequence: TGCAGCGTTGTTCGTCTGGGACCGGGTGAAGGCTACACCTTC. Drawing the rest from reference TRBV29-1 and TRBJ1-2, the complete variable domain is SAVISQKPSRDICQRGTSLTIQCQVDSQVTMMFWYRQQPGQSLTLIATANQGSEATYESGFVIDKFPISRPNLTFSTLTVSNMSPEDSSIYLCSVVRLGPGEGYTFGSGTRLTVV.

A word on this clonotype: Germline is not matched at one junction end, which may reflect a read error. The chain carries TRBV12-3 or TRBV12-4 and TRBJ2-2; D unclear. This CDR3 contains 13 residues. DNA of the CDR3: TGTGCCGGCAGCTTAAGACAAACCGGGGAGCTGTTTTTT. It specifies CAGSLRQTGELFF.

To note about this clonotype: This clone may be a read error of a much larger clone one base away. Here the CDR3 omits its conserved ending phenylalanine or tryptophan, so a read error is the likely source. V and J are TRBV12-3 or TRBV12-4 and TRBJ2-5, with TRBD1 identical over 9 bases. This CDR3 spans 14 amino acids. In DNA form, the CDR3 reads TGTCCCAGCAGAAAACAGGGGGCTTCAGAGACCCAGTACCTC. Translation gives CPSRKQGASETQYL.

This clonotype appeared many times. This CDR3 is CSSTGTTMITDTQYF. The CDR3 DNA reads as TGCAGTTCAACCGGGACAACCATGATAACAGATACGCAGTATTTT. This rearrangement joins TRBV20-1 to TRBJ2-3; D might be TRBD1 (6 bases). This CDR3 is 15 amino acids long. Germline V gene sequence: CDR1 DFQATT, CDR2 SNEGSKA (reference sequence). V was shortened by 8 bases and J by 3 bases, with 21 bases between the two germline ends.

This clonotype was counted a few times. The rearrangement uses TRBV15 and TRBJ2-5; D perhaps matches TRBD1 (6 bases). The CDR3 contains 13 residues. CDR1 and CDR2 from the germline V gene are LNHNV and YYDKDF (reference sequence). V was cut by 4 bases and J by 3 bases, with 9 bases left in between. In DNA, the CDR3 is TGTGCCACCAGCAAGGGGGTGGAAGAGACCCAGTACTTC. The encoded protein is CATSKGVEETQYF. Drawing the rest from reference TRBV15 and TRBJ2-5, the complete variable domain is DAMVIQNPRYQVTQFGKPVTLSCSQTLNHNVMYWYQQKSSQAPKLLFHYYDKDFNNEADTPDNFQSRRPNTSFCFLDIRSPGLGDTAMYLCATSKGVEETQYFGPGTRLLVL.

Only a few counts were recorded for this clonotype. This may be a read error, as it is one base from a much larger clone. The chain has TRBV11-2 and TRBJ2-1; D remains unclear. CDR1 SGHAT and CDR2 FQNNGV come from the germline V gene. This CDR3 has 15 residues. Trimming stripped 5 bases from V and 7 bases from J, with 18 bases between. CDR3 nucleotides: TGTGCCAGCAGCCCCGAGGCAGCTTGGTCGAATGAGCAGTTCTTC. It codes for CASSPEAAWSNEQFF.

V and J are TRBV30 and TRBJ2-7; D gene ambiguous. Germline CDR1 GTSNPN, CDR2 SVGIG (reference sequence). The CDR3 is made up of 11 amino acids. This chain's CDR3 is CAPELAYEQYF. The CDR3 DNA is TGTGCTCCGGAGTTGGCCTACGAGCAGTACTTC.

On this clonotype: This may be a read error, as it is one base from a much larger clone. The V call is TRBV20-1, the J call TRBJ2-1; 10 nucleotides match TRBD2. Trimming cost V 5 bases and J 4 bases; bases outside gene matches: 5. CDR3 size: 14 residues. Germline V CDR1 and CDR2: DFQATT, SNEGSKA (reference sequence). CDR3 nucleotides: TGCAGTGCTGGGACTAGCGTGGTATACAATGAGCAGTTCTTC. As protein: CSAGTSVVYNEQFF.

The chain is built from TRBV28 and TRBJ2-7; TRBD1 aligns across 11 bases. Germline CDR1 is MDHEN and CDR2 is SYDVKM. V lost 5 bases to trimming and J lost 11 bases; unmatched junction nucleotides: 11. This CDR3 comprises 14 residues. The CDR3: CASSLTGTGGSKYF. The DNA for the CDR3 is TGTGCCAGCAGTCTCACCGGGACAGGGGGAAGTAAGTACTTC.

The sample holds many counts of this clonotype. V is TRBV4-1 and J is TRBJ2-7; D possibly corresponds to TRBD1 (5 bases). Germline V gives CDR1 MGHRA, CDR2 YSYEKL. V lost 0 bases and J lost 6, with 18 bases in between. CDR3 length: 16 residues. CDR3 bases: TGCGCCAGCAGCCAAGAGACAGCCTGGGATGGTCCCGAGCAGTACTTC. This translates into CASSQETAWDGPEQYF.

About this clonotype itself: Since a much larger clone is just one base distant, this may be a read error. The chain joins TRBV28 to TRBJ1-1, with 8 nucleotides matching TRBD1. Looked up from germline, CDR1 is MDHEN and CDR2 is SYDVKM. CDR3 size: 14 residues. CDR3 in DNA: TGTGCCAGCAGTTTTACTCAGGGGGCCACTGAAGCTATCTTT. Protein sequence: CASSFTQGATEAIF.

This sequence joins TRBV28 and TRBJ1-2; D ambiguous. Trimming stripped 3 bases from V and 4 bases from J, with 3 bases between. The CDR3 spans 11 residues. The germline V gene has CDR1 MDHEN and CDR2 SYDVKM. The CDR3 here is CASSFPYGYTF. The DNA of the CDR3 is TGTGCCAGCAGTTTTCCCTATGGCTACACCTTC.

This clonotype has more than one count but fewer than ten. This may arise from a read error, as a much more abundant clone is one base away. V gene TRBV11-2 combines with J gene TRBJ2-5, with D unclear. Per germline, CDR1 SGHAT and CDR2 FQNNGV. The CDR3 contains 17 residues. In DNA form, the CDR3 reads TGTGTCAGCAGCTTAGATGATTGGAGTGCGCTTCCCGAGACCCAGTACTTC. Protein: CVSSLDDWSALPETQYF.

As to this clonotype: A much larger clone lies a single base off, so this may be a read error. CDR3: CVSSHPPLRYEQYF. CDR3 DNA sequence: TGTGTCAGCAGTCACCCTCCCCTCCGCTACGAGCAGTACTTC. V usage is TRBV28 and J usage is TRBJ2-7; the D is unclear. The CDR3 is 14 residues long. CDR1 is MDHEN, CDR2 SYDVKM, per germline.

The CDR3 region is CASSSGRGSADTQYF. In nucleotides, the CDR3 is TGTGCCAGCAGTTCCGGGAGAGGGAGTGCGGATACGCAGTATTTT. This chain links TRBV6-6 with TRBJ2-3, with TRBD2 as a possible D gene (6 bases). The CDR3 has 15 amino acids. Between the trimmed V and J ends, which lost 4 bases and 6 bases, there was a span of 17 bases. CDR1 and CDR2 from the germline V gene are MNHNY and SVGAGI (reference sequence).

Of note for this clonotype: The junction departs from the called germline gene at one end, perhaps through a read error. This chain uses TRBV7-9 with TRBJ2-6; D unresolved. The germline CDR1 and CDR2 sequences are SEHNR and FQNEAQ (reference sequence). The CDR3 contains 18 residues. The CDR3 bases are TGTGTCAGTAGCCTCTATCGCGACTTAGGGTCTGAGGCCAACGTCCTGACTTTC. It specifies CVSSLYRDLGSEANVLTF. Full variable domain (outside the CDR3, taken from reference TRBV7-9 and TRBJ2-6): DTGVSQNPRHKITKRGQNVTFRCDPISEHNRLYWYRQTLGQGPEFLTYFQNEAQLEKSRLLSDRFSAERPKGSFSTLEIQRTEQGDSAMYLCVSSLYRDLGSEANVLTFGAGSRLTVL.

About this clonotype: This may stem from a read error, because a much larger clone lies one nucleotide away. This sequence joins TRBV4-1 and TRBJ1-2; D gene unclear. The CDR3 contains 14 residues. Trimming stripped 3 bases from V and 3 bases from J, with 11 bases between. CDR1 is MGHRA, CDR2 YSYEKL, per germline. This CDR3 is CASSHETRDYGYTF. In nucleotides, the CDR3 is TGCGCCAGCAGCCATGAGACCCGAGACTATGGCTACACCTTC.

Notes on this clonotype: Since the CDR3 does not end with the conserved phenylalanine or tryptophan, this likely comes from a read error. The CDR3 here is CSVRPGTIVNSYEQYL. In DNA, the CDR3 is TGCAGTGTTCGGCCCGGGACTATTGTTAACTCCTACGAGCAGTACCTC. The J gene is TRBJ2-7, the V gene TRBV20-1, with 7 bases that match TRBD2. The CDR3 has 16 residues. V dropped 7 bases and J dropped 0; count of bases not matched to a gene: 15. Germline assignment: CDR1 DFQATT and CDR2 SNEGSKA (reference sequence).

Worth noting for this clonotype: Germline is not matched at one junction end, which may reflect a read error. The V gene is TRBV28, the J gene TRBJ1-1; TRBD1 might be the D (5 bases). CDR1 and CDR2 from the germline V gene are MDHEN and SYDVKM. CDR3 length: 12 residues. CDR3 loop: CASNDSSTGAFF. Here the CDR3 DNA reads TGTGCCAGCAACGACAGCAGCACTGGAGCTTTCTTT.